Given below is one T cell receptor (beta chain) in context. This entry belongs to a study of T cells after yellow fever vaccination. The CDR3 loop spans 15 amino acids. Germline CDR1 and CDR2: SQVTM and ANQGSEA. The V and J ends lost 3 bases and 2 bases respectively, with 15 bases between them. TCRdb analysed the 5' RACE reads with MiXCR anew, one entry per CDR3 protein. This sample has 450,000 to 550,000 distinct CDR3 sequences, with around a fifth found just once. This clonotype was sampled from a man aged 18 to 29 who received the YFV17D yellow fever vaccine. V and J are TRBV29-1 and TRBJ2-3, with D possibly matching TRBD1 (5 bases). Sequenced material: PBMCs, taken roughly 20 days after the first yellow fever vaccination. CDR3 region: CSVEADRGFTDTQYF. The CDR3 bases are TGCAGCGTTGAGGCCGACAGAGGCTTCACAGATACGCAGTATTTT.